The 11 T cell receptor beta chains below all came from one sample that was sequenced in a study of Ad26.COV2.S vaccination and SARS-CoV-2 variants. TCRdb's table, derived via immunoSEQ multiplex PCR, lists solely in-frame clones and lacks some. Altogether 120,000 to 150,000 clones are present, approximately 90% being singletons, with the ten largest covering 4% to 6%. The input for sequencing was peripheral blood, taken after recovery from COVID-19. The source is a human donor who had recovered from COVID-19.

The chain links TRBV12-5 to TRBJ1-2; tentatively, D is TRBD1 (5 bases). Trimming shortened V by 0 bases and J by 6 bases, and 20 bases separated the two germline ends. Germline V CDR1 and CDR2: LGHNT, FRNRAP. CDR3 length: 17 residues. CDR3 amino acids: CASGLVDRDGTLDGYTF. CDR3 nucleotides: TGTGCTAGTGGTTTGGTAGACCGGGATGGGACTTTGGATGGCTACACCTTC. Combining the CDR3 with reference TRBV12-5 and TRBJ1-2 gives the whole variable domain DARVTQTPRHKVTEMGQEVTMRCQPILGHNTVFWYRQTMMQGLELLAYFRNRAPLDDSGMPKDRFSAEMPDATLATLKIQPSEPRDSAVYFCASGLVDRDGTLDGYTFGSGTRLTVV.

The chain couples TRBV7-9 to TRBJ2-2, with D possibly matching TRBD2 (5 bases). This CDR3 contains 16 residues. Trimming took off 4 bases at V and 0 bases at J, with 12 bases between the two ends. Germline V gives CDR1 SEHNR, CDR2 FQNEAQ (reference sequence). The CDR3 spells CASSSWKDSNTGELFF. The CDR3 DNA is TGTGCCAGCAGCTCTTGGAAGGACTCGAACACCGGGGAGCTGTTTTTT.

This sequence joins TRBV3-1 (or the pseudogene TRBV3-2) and TRBJ1-1; unclear D gene. The germline V and J ends were trimmed by 1 base and 5 bases, with 23 bases remaining between them. CDR1 LGHDT and CDR2 YNNKEL come from the germline V gene (reference sequence). The CDR3 is 18 amino acids. The DNA for the CDR3 is TGTGCCAGCAGCCAAGTCGGTGGGCTTAAGGGATATGGGACTGAAGCTTTCTTT. Protein sequence: CASSQVGGLKGYGTEAFF.

V gene TRBV19 combines with J gene TRBJ2-7, with TRBD1 matching 11 bases. V lost 6 bases, J lost 6 bases, and 10 bases stayed unmatched. The CDR3 extends over 15 amino acids. CDR1 LNHDA and CDR2 SQIVND come from the germline V gene (reference sequence). The CDR3 protein is CASRPLGQGAGEQYF. CDR3 coding DNA: TGTGCCAGTAGACCCCTTGGACAGGGGGCTGGCGAGCAGTACTTC.

The chain has TRBV3-1 (or the pseudogene TRBV3-2) and TRBJ2-3, with a weak D call TRBD2 (6 bases). V dropped 3 bases and J dropped 2 bases, with 12 bases sitting between them. This CDR3 comprises 15 residues. CDR1 and CDR2 from the germline V gene are LGHDT and YNNKEL (reference sequence). CDR3 loop: CASSQPGGDTDTQYF. The CDR3 DNA reads as TGTGCCAGCAGCCAGCCGGGCGGGGACACAGATACGCAGTATTTT.

The chain uses TRBV5-6 and TRBJ1-3, with unresolved D. Germline V CDR1 and CDR2: SGHDT, YYEEEE. This CDR3 region has 17 residues. V lost 0 bases and J 2 bases, leaving 15 bases between the germline ends. CDR3 loop: CASSLAPGFWPGNTIYF. As DNA, the CDR3 is TGTGCCAGCAGCTTGGCCCCGGGGTTCTGGCCTGGAAACACCATATATTTT.

The CDR3 DNA is TGTGCCTCAGGGGGGAAGGCTGAAGCTTTCTTT. Its translation: CASGGKAEAFF. The chain is built from TRBV30 and TRBJ1-1, with 7 bases lining up with TRBD1. J was trimmed by 6 bases and V by 7 bases; bases with no gene match: 5. The CDR3 runs to 11 residues. Germline CDR1 reads GTSNPN; CDR2 reads SVGIG (reference sequence).

The chain recombines TRBV29-1 with TRBJ2-2; TRBD1 matches at 10 bases. V gave up 5 bases and J gave up 6 bases; unmatched junction bases: 15. The length of the CDR3 is 17 residues. The germline V gene has CDR1 SQVTM and CDR2 ANQGSEA. The CDR3 DNA is TGCAGCGTTTACCCCCCAACGGGACAGGGGAAGCCCGGGGAGCTGTTTTTT. Translated, it gives CSVYPPTGQGKPGELFF.

This chain connects TRBV25-1 to TRBJ2-1; the match to TRBD2 covers 8 bases. Germline CDR1 is MGHDK and CDR2 is SYGVNS. This CDR3 contains 14 residues. V trimming: 7 bases; J trimming: 10 bases; junction bases outside the gene matches: 12. The CDR3 region is CASTDQRGPGEQFF. CDR3 in DNA: TGTGCCAGCACTGACCAGCGGGGGCCTGGGGAGCAGTTCTTC.

V gene TRBV5-5 combines with J gene TRBJ2-5; the D is unclear. CDR1 is SGHKS and CDR2 is YYEKEE in the germline V gene (reference sequence). V was trimmed by 0 bases and J by 2 bases, leaving 8 bases between them. The CDR3 totals 14 residues. CDR3 protein: CASSLGLIQETQYF. DNA for the CDR3: TGTGCCAGCAGCTTGGGACTCATACAAGAGACCCAGTACTTC.

V usage is TRBV7-2 and J usage is TRBJ1-1; no clear D. Germline CDR1 is SGHTA and CDR2 is FQGNSA. V was cut by 3 bases and J by 4 bases, with 3 bases left in between. The CDR3 runs to 11 residues. The CDR3 loop is CASSLSTEAFF. Here the CDR3 DNA reads TGTGCCAGCAGCTTGAGCACTGAAGCTTTCTTT.